This is a list of T cell receptor beta chains from one sample in a study of cytomegalovirus exposure and HLA in healthy donors. The repertoire was sequenced with immunoSEQ multiplex PCR; TCRdb's copy has only in-frame clones and lacks some. The data contain about 150,000 clones, more than 75% of them singletons. Sequenced input: PBMCs. The receptors come from a human donor in good health. CDR3s include the opening cysteine and the closing phenylalanine or tryptophan. A D gene is named only where the DNA matches it firmly. Only some rows state a clone size, as once, few, many or a class for expanded clones.

once | TRBJ2-7 | . | 14 | TRBV5-1 | TGCGCCAGCAGCTTGGATGGACAGCCCTACGAGCAGTACTTC | CASSLDGQPYEQYF
. | TRBJ2-2 | . | 17 | TRBV5-1 | TGCGCCAGCAGCTCAAAGATATCCGGGTTCACGGACGGGGAGCTGTTTTTT | CASSSKISGFTDGELFF
. | TRBJ2-5 | . | 16 | TRBV7-7 | TGTGCCAGCAGAACGGTCGTGGGGGCCCCACAAGAGACCCAGTACTTC | CASRTVVGAPQETQYF
. | TRBJ1-2 | . | 15 | TRBV9 | TGTGCCAGCAGCCCAGATCAGAGGGATTGGTATGGCTACACCTTC | CASSPDQRDWYGYTF
. | TRBJ1-3 | TRBD1 | 15 | TRBV6-5 | TGTGCCAGCAGTTCCCCCGGACAGGGTGGAAACACCATATATTTT | CASSSPGQGGNTIYF
. | TRBJ2-7 | . | 12 | TRBV5-1 | TGCGCCAGCAGTGCAGGTATCTACGAGCAGTACTTC | CASSAGIYEQYF
few | TRBJ2-1 | TRBD2 | 16 | TRBV28 | TGTGCCAGCAGCCCGTGGAGCGGGAGATCCTACAATGAGCAGTTCTTC | CASSPWSGRSYNEQFF
. | TRBJ1-2 | . | 14 | TRBV2 | TGTGCCAGCAGGGGGGCTGTGATGGACTATGGCTACACCTTC | CASRGAVMDYGYTF
. | TRBJ1-2 | . | 13 | TRBV6-5 | TGTGCCAGCAGTTACACCGACAGCTATGGCTACACCTTC | CASSYTDSYGYTF
. | TRBJ2-6 | . | 18 | TRBV5-1 | TGCGCCAGCAGCTTGGCCTGGGCAGGACAATCTGGGGCCAACGTCCTGACTTTC | CASSLAWAGQSGANVLTF
. | TRBJ2-7 | TRBD1 | 15 | TRBV7-9 | TGTGCCAGCAGCCCTTCCGGGACAGTAAGTTACGAGCAGTACTTC | CASSPSGTVSYEQYF
few | TRBJ1-2 | . | 14 | TRBV7-2 | TGTGCCAGCAGCCCACGTTTTGAGTTATATGGCTACACCTTC | CASSPRFELYGYTF
once | TRBJ2-7 | TRBD1 | 15 | TRBV7-9 | TGTGCCAGCAGCCTAACGGACAGGGGCTGGAACGAGCAGTACTTC | CASSLTDRGWNEQYF
. | TRBJ2-6 | TRBD1 | 15 | TRBV6-1 | TGTGCCAGCAGGAAACCGGACAGGTTGAGAGGCGTCCTGACTTTC | CASRKPDRLRGVLTF
. | TRBJ1-5 | TRBD1 | 18 | TRBV28 | TGTGCCAGCAGTTTATGGGGGGGGACAGGGGACGGCCGTCAGCCCCAGCATTTT | CASSLWGGTGDGRQPQHF
. | TRBJ2-1 | TRBD2 | 18 | TRBV14 | TGTGCCAGCAGCCCCCTTTCTAGCGGGGGGGATTGGTCCAATGAGCAGTTCTTC | CASSPLSSGGDWSNEQFF
. | TRBJ2-7 | . | 16 | TRBV21-1 | TGTGCCAGCAGCAAAGAGGACGGACAGCGATCCTACGAGCAGTACTTC | CASSKEDGQRSYEQYF
few | TRBJ2-7 | . | 18 | TRBV18 | TGTGCCAGCTCAGAACTGGTAGCTATCCGAATCGGCTCCTACGAGCAGTACTTC | CASSELVAIRIGSYEQYF
. | TRBJ1-4 | . | 15 | TRBV6-1 | TGTGCCAGCAGAGCGACAGGCGTGTATGAAGAAAAACTGTTTTTT | CASRATGVYEEKLFF
. | TRBJ2-7 | TRBD1 | 15 | TRBV18 | TGTGCCAGCTCACCAAAGGGACAGGGAACCTACGAGCAGTACTTC | CASSPKGQGTYEQYF
. | TRBJ2-1 | . | 14 | TRBV6-6 | TGTGCCAGCAGTTACTCGATCAGGGCCTATGAGCAGTTCTTC | CASSYSIRAYEQFF
. | TRBJ2-5 | TRBD1 | 16 | TRBV7-9 | TGTTCCAGCATCGCCACAGGGGGCTTAAGGGGAGAGACCCAGTACTTC | CSSIATGGLRGETQYF
. | TRBJ1-1 | . | 15 | TRBV19 | TGTGCCAGTAGTATGGAATACAGGGTGAACACTGAAGCTTTCTTT | CASSMEYRVNTEAFF
. | TRBJ1-2 | . | 13 | TRBV2 | TGTGCCAGCAGTGAAGGCAGGCGCTATGGCTACACCTTC | CASSEGRRYGYTF
once | TRBJ1-1 | . | 14 | TRBV11-3 | TGTGCCAGCAGCCGTACGGGGGGTAACACTGAAGCTTTCTTT | CASSRTGGNTEAFF
. | TRBJ2-5 | . | 14 | TRBV5-4 | TGTGCCAGCAGCTTGGGGACAGAACAAGAGACCCAGTACTTC | CASSLGTEQETQYF
. | TRBJ1-5 | TRBD1 | 14 | TRBV11-3 | TGTGCCAGCAGCCCGGGACAGGGCTGTCAGCCCCAGCATTTT | CASSPGQGCQPQHF
. | TRBJ2-2 | TRBD1 | 15 | TRBV6-1 | TGTGCCAGCAGTGCCCTGGACAGGGGTCACGGGGAGCTGTTTTTT | CASSALDRGHGELFF